A selection of T cell receptor beta chains follows, all from one sample in a study of radiotherapy plus CTLA-4 blockade in lung cancer. The table came from immunoSEQ multiplex PCR; TCRdb's copy has only in-frame clones and leaves some out. The sample includes roughly 50,000 clones, about 81% seen only once; the top ten take roughly 3.4%. This material consisted of peripheral blood, taken from a patient treated with radiotherapy plus ipilimumab. These receptor sequences come from a human donor with non-small cell lung cancer who had stable disease on radiotherapy plus ipilimumab. Both conserved end residues are part of each CDR3.

TRBV5-1	TRBJ2-5	CASSLGQGLQETQYF
TRBV19	TRBJ1-1	CASSTYGGTEAFF
TRBV28	TRBJ2-4	CASSKTGDGAKNIQYF
TRBV18	TRBJ2-7	CASSSGQGGSYEQYF
TRBV11-2	TRBJ2-7	CASSSLRGNHYEQYF
TRBV10-3	TRBJ2-3	CAISRGDSTDTQYF
TRBV4-1	TRBJ1-2	CASSQVRGRNGYTF
TRBV27	TRBJ1-5	CASSLDRYSNQPQHF
TRBV28	TRBJ2-7	CASSLLQGISYEQYF
TRBV9	TRBJ2-3	CASSVVKGDTDTQYF
TRBV4-1	TRBJ2-5	CASSQGAVGQETQYF
TRBV28	TRBJ2-7	CASSILAGTYEQYF
TRBV4-2	TRBJ2-3	CASSQLIGREVGDTQYF
TRBV27	TRBJ2-2	CASSFLAGESTGELFF
TRBV2	TRBJ1-2	CASVWTGPYGYTF
TRBV19	TRBJ2-1	CASSAGEVGNEQFF
TRBV7-9	TRBJ1-2	CASSLGTGDGGYTF
TRBV5-1	TRBJ2-1	CASSSGTGVTYNEQFF
TRBV10-3	TRBJ2-1	CAISGGTGSYNEQFF
TRBV7-8	TRBJ2-3	CASSFSLGGGTDTQYF
TRBV7-9	TRBJ2-3	CASSPRQGAVYGTDTQYF
TRBV5-1	TRBJ2-7	CASSLGLAGGPGDEQYF
TRBV7-2	TRBJ2-1	CASSLDSGRGSSGNEQFF
TRBV6-5	TRBJ2-1	CASSYGMSGLRVF
TRBV4-2	TRBJ2-2	CASRRTSGRANGELFF
TRBV7-9	TRBJ2-7	CASSLARAGGYEQYF
TRBV7-6	TRBJ2-5	CASQQLIGTRNHQETQYF
TRBV7-2	TRBJ1-4	CASSLTGGDEKLFF
TRBV28	TRBJ1-2	CASSFPGQGAYGYTF
TRBV7-3	TRBJ2-3	CASSLIGQGTLDTQYF
TRBV5-1	TRBJ1-6	CASSFRDRGLSYNSPLHF
TRBV28	TRBJ2-1	CATGLAGGRSYNEQFF
TRBV6-4	TRBJ2-3	CASSDSQGTDTQYF
TRBV28	TRBJ2-7	CASTRSQASYEQYF
TRBV15	TRBJ2-7	CATSRDKGAWNEQYF
TRBV6-5	TRBJ2-1	CASRETSGPNEQFF
TRBV7-9	TRBJ2-2	CASSLAGSTGELFF
TRBV13	TRBJ2-5	CASSEMGGEQYF
TRBV19	TRBJ1-1	CASSPGQGGTEAFF
TRBV7-8	TRBJ2-7	CASSPGSYEQYF
TRBV19	TRBJ1-1	CASSIGAMNTEAFF
TRBV2	TRBJ2-1	CASSEGPADNEQFF
TRBV5-1	TRBJ2-7	CASSFAQGANEQYF
TRBV5-1	NA	CASSPRTSGIYYEQYF
TRBV7-9	TRBJ2-1	CASSPGGTTYNEQFF
TRBV30	TRBJ2-7	CAWNKGLAGGYQLYEQYF
TRBV11-2	TRBJ1-2	CASSRRQGNYGYTF
TRBV19	TRBJ2-3	CASGATGDLPHTQYF
TRBV5-1	TRBJ2-3	CASSKGQSGTSTDTQYF
TRBV27	TRBJ1-2	CASSLSRLGGYTF
TRBV5-1	TRBJ2-7	CASSLAGEQYF
TRBV10-3	TRBJ2-7	CAISEIGGRGQDEQYF
TRBV7-2	TRBJ1-3	CASSWPSGYGTGNTIYF
TRBV28	TRBJ2-1	CASSSPTGGANEQFF
TRBV11-2	TRBJ2-7	CASSSLGTSGIYEQYF
TRBV4-3	TRBJ1-5	CASSQDLVRAGARNQPQHF
TRBV19	TRBJ1-3	CASSIQGHSGNTIYF
TRBV6-4	TRBJ2-3	CASSDSLEFSTDTQYF
TRBV7-2	TRBJ2-7	CASSLVPLYEQYF
TRBV19	TRBJ2-3	CASSLDFSTDTQYF